This is a list of T cell receptor beta chains from one sample in a study of shared clonotypes between healthy human individuals. Assay used: immunoSEQ multiplex PCR; TCRdb lists only in-frame clones, some missing. The sample carries 1.6 million or so clones, approximately 98.5% recorded once. The sequenced material came from naive CD4+ T cells sorted from blood. These receptors all stem from a man younger than 40 in good health. Both conserved end residues are part of each CDR3. The D gene is left open where the match is weak. Clone sizes are given selectively: once, few, many, or a class where the clone is expanded.

j_gene,v_gene,abundance,d_gene,CDR3aa,CDR3nt
TRBJ2-7,TRBV5-4,.,TRBD2,CASSLVGGRSYEQYF,TGTGCCAGCAGCTTAGTTGGCGGGAGATCCTACGAGCAGTACTTC
TRBJ2-2,TRBV28,.,.,CASKRRMNTGELFF,TGTGCCAGCAAACGGCGGATGAACACCGGGGAGCTGTTTTTT
TRBJ2-7,TRBV5-6,.,.,CASSLIGKSSYEQYF,TGTGCCAGCAGCTTGATAGGGAAAAGCTCCTACGAGCAGTACTTC
TRBJ2-7,TRBV7-8,once,.,CASSLGDEQYF,TGTGCCAGCAGCCTGGGAGACGAGCAGTACTTC
TRBJ2-3,TRBV5-5,.,.,CASSTLAGMEADTQYF,TGTGCCAGCAGCACCCTGGCAGGGATGGAGGCAGATACGCAGTATTTT
TRBJ1-5,TRBV10-3,.,TRBD1,CAISESVGGSGNQPQHF,TGTGCCATCAGTGAGTCCGTAGGGGGCTCAGGGAATCAGCCCCAGCATTTT
TRBJ1-1,TRBV19,.,.,CASSIDLDWGSTTEAFF,TGTGCCAGTAGTATAGATCTTGATTGGGGCTCCACCACTGAAGCTTTCTTT
TRBJ2-7,TRBV14,.,.,CASSHRRGMVNYEQYF,TGTGCCAGCAGCCATCGCAGGGGAATGGTTAACTACGAGCAGTACTTC
TRBJ2-5,TRBV5-1,.,.,CASSLNTGSLGETQYF,TGCGCCAGCAGCCTAAACACGGGAAGTTTGGGAGAGACCCAGTACTTC
TRBJ1-2,TRBV19,.,TRBD1,CASSIVGTGVNYGYTF,TGTGCCAGTAGTATAGTCGGGACAGGAGTAAACTATGGCTACACCTTC
TRBJ2-7,TRBV5-1,.,.,CASSLGTFSSYEQYF,TGCGCCAGCAGCCTCGGGACTTTTAGCTCCTACGAGCAGTACTTC
TRBJ2-2,TRBV6-6,.,TRBD1,CASSARGTGELFF,TGTGCCAGCAGTGCCAGGGGGACCGGGGAGCTGTTTTTT
TRBJ1-3,TRBV27,.,TRBD1,CASRTGYSGNTIYF,TGTGCCAGCAGGACAGGGTACTCTGGAAACACCATATATTTT
TRBJ1-2,TRBV21-1,.,.,CASRGGIYGYTF,TGTGCCAGCCGGGGAGGGATCTATGGCTACACCTTC
TRBJ1-1,TRBV10-3,.,TRBD1,CAISPRTGNTEAFF,TGTGCCATCAGCCCCCGGACAGGGAACACTGAAGCTTTCTTT
TRBJ2-1,TRBV10-2,once,.,CASGEEQFF,TGCGCCAGCGGGGAAGAGCAGTTCTTC
TRBJ1-2,TRBV18,.,TRBD1,CASSPGIVIPPGQGAQEKGYTF,TGTGCCAGCTCACCAGGAATAGTCATCCCCCCGGGACAGGGGGCCCAGGAGAAAGGCTACACCTTC
TRBJ2-7,TRBV5-6,.,.,CASSLGQASYEQYF,TGTGCCAGCAGCTTGGGACAGGCCTCCTACGAGCAGTACTTC
TRBJ1-5,TRBV18,.,.,CASSPYRADPYSNQPQHF,TGTGCCAGCTCACCATACAGGGCGGATCCGTATAGCAATCAGCCCCAGCATTTT
TRBJ2-3,TRBV5-1,.,TRBD1,CASSLVGTGGLADTQYF,TGCGCCAGCAGCTTGGTAGGGACAGGGGGCTTGGCAGATACGCAGTATTTT
TRBJ2-2,TRBV7-9,once,.,CASSWGEGATGELFF,TGTGCCAGCAGCTGGGGGGAAGGGGCCACCGGGGAGCTGTTTTTT
TRBJ2-2,TRBV27,.,TRBD1,CASSLVGQGFPGELFF,TGTGCCAGCAGTTTAGTGGGACAGGGTTTCCCCGGGGAGCTGTTTTTT
TRBJ1-4,TRBV18,.,TRBD1,CASSAATGPNEKLFF,TGTGCCAGCTCAGCTGCGACAGGGCCTAATGAAAAACTGTTTTTT
TRBJ2-2,TRBV2,.,.,CASSPRGLNTGELFF,TGTGCCAGCAGTCCCAGGGGCCTAAACACCGGGGAGCTGTTTTTT
TRBJ2-5,TRBV28,.,.,CASSFDPLAKQETQYF,TGTGCCAGCAGTTTTGACCCTTTGGCTAAACAAGAGACCCAGTACTTC
TRBJ2-1,TRBV7-9,.,.,CASSPIAEWNEQFF,TGTGCCAGCAGCCCCATAGCGGAGTGGAATGAGCAGTTCTTC
TRBJ1-3,TRBV28,once,.,CASSFWGALGNTIYF,TGTGCCAGCAGTTTTTGGGGGGCGCTTGGAAACACCATATATTTT
TRBJ2-7,TRBV7-8,.,.,CASSSLTYEQYF,TGTGCCAGCAGCTCACTGACCTACGAGCAGTACTTC
TRBJ1-5,TRBV10-2,.,.,CASSESDSSNQPQHF,TGCGCCAGCAGTGAGTCAGACAGTAGCAATCAGCCCCAGCATTTT
TRBJ2-7,TRBV2,.,.,CASSTTLWEQYF,TGTGCCAGCAGCACTACCCTCTGGGAGCAGTACTTC
TRBJ2-7,TRBV25-1,.,.,CARRYPRRYEQYF,TGTGCCAGGCGGTACCCTCGAAGATACGAGCAGTACTTC
TRBJ2-1,TRBV28,.,.,CASSLAQRLTEQFF,TGTGCCAGCAGTTTAGCACAGCGGTTGACTGAGCAGTTCTTC
TRBJ2-7,TRBV27,once,TRBD2,CASRKAGATYEQYF,TGTGCCAGCAGGAAAGCGGGAGCAACATACGAGCAGTACTTC
TRBJ2-3,TRBV5-1,.,TRBD1,CASSLAGQARLSTDTQYF,TGCGCCAGCAGCTTAGCCGGACAGGCACGACTTAGCACAGATACGCAGTATTTT
TRBJ2-7,TRBV12-5,.,.,CASGLVRGGSPTYEQYF,TGTGCTAGTGGTTTGGTACGGGGAGGCAGTCCTACCTACGAGCAGTACTTC
TRBJ1-1,TRBV5-1,.,.,CASRPTAEMNTEAFF,TGCGCCAGCCGCCCGACAGCAGAGATGAACACTGAAGCTTTCTTT
TRBJ1-1,TRBV28,.,.,CASAPRGTQNTEAFF,TGTGCCAGTGCCCCCAGAGGGACACAGAACACTGAAGCTTTCTTT